The source of this T cell receptor (beta chain) is a study of blood T cell repertoires in COVID-19. Study-wide context: Material from acute and convalescent COVID-19 was sourced from the United States, Italy and Spain.

Germline CDR1 is SGHRS and CDR2 is YFSETQ. This CDR3 is built from 14 residues. Trimming shortened V by 0 bases and J by 2 bases, and 9 bases separated the two germline ends. Original processing methods: Amplification from reference gene primers served as the basis for estimated nucleated cell counts. Measured with immunoSEQ multiplex PCR; TCRdb has only the in-frame clones, and not every one. V and J calls and clone size are given by that table; D and trimming were obtained from the DNA. The data hold 100,000 to 150,000 clones, with approximately 90% observed a single time. During active infection, Seattle patients enrolled and were then monitored through disease.

Source material: peripheral blood. The chain employs TRBV5-1 and TRBJ2-7; TRBD1 might be the D (5 bases). This sequence was found in a man between 60 and 70 years old with COVID-19, enrolled during active disease. CDR3: CASSLEAGPYEQYF. The CDR3 nucleotides are TGCGCCAGCAGCTTGGAGGCAGGGCCCTACGAGCAGTACTTC.